The 28 T cell receptor beta chains in this list originate from one sample, sequenced in a study of patients and donors after allogeneic stem cell transplantation. MiXCR, run by TCRdb on the RT-PCR reads, gives a single entry per CDR3 protein. The repertoire has hundreds of thousands of distinct CDR3 sequences, around 16% of them found once; the top ten carry just over 7%. Sample: blood, either unsorted or a sorted T cell fraction (not recorded which). The receptors derive from a human donor who was either an allogeneic HSCT recipient or a stem cell or donor lymphocyte infusion donor (not recorded which). It is not recorded whose cells these are; they may come from a transplant donor.

This clonotype appeared a few times. The V call is TRBV18, the J call TRBJ2-7; D is perhaps TRBD1 (6 bases). The germline V gene has CDR1 KGHSH and CDR2 LQKENI. The CDR3 covers 14 residues. The germline V and J ends were trimmed by 2 bases and 5 bases, with 13 bases remaining between them. The chain's CDR3 is CASSPIPTGNEQYF. DNA of the CDR3: TGTGCCAGCTCACCAATCCCGACAGGAAACGAGCAGTACTTC.

This chain joins TRBV5-1 and TRBJ2-3; D not resolved. Germline CDR1 reads SGHRS; CDR2 reads YFSETQ. The CDR3 contains 16 residues. Trimming left V 0 bases short and J 3 bases short, with 14 bases between. CDR3 coding DNA: TGCGCCAGCAGCTTGGGCACCCTCCGGGTGACAGATACGCAGTATTTT. Amino acid sequence: CASSLGTLRVTDTQYF.

The sample holds many counts of this clonotype. The CDR3 coding sequence is TGTGCCAACGCCGGGACAGGGTCTACCGGGGAGCTGTTTTTT. Translation gives CANAGTGSTGELFF. This chain joins TRBV10-3 and TRBJ2-2; TRBD1 matches at 9 bases. After removal of 10 bases from V and 5 bases from J, the junction contained 8 bases not matched to a gene. Germline V lookup: CDR1 ENHRY, CDR2 SYGVKD. The length of the CDR3 is 14 residues.

This clonotype was seen more than once but under ten times. V is TRBV29-1 and J is TRBJ1-2; D unresolved. Germline values: CDR1 SQVTM, CDR2 ANQGSEA. The CDR3 runs 15 residues. The V end was cut by 5 bases, the J end by 2 bases, with 18 bases between. CDR3 residues: CSVRRTVQTNYGYTF. The CDR3 nucleotides read TGCAGCGTTAGAAGAACGGTGCAAACGAACTATGGCTACACCTTC.

This clonotype is labeled medium-sized. The genes are TRBV2 and TRBJ2-2; D is perhaps TRBD1 or TRBD2 (6 bases each). There are 13 residues in the CDR3. Looked up from germline, CDR1 is SNHLY and CDR2 is FYNNEI. With 4 bases removed from V and 7 bases from J, the gap between germline ends came to 10 bases. In DNA form, the CDR3 reads TGTGCCAGCAGTGTCAGGGGAGGCGGGGAGCTGTTTTTT. It yields the protein CASSVRGGGELFF.

The chain couples TRBV4-1 to TRBJ2-3; D is perhaps TRBD2 (6 bases). The ends were cut back, 0 bases at V and 10 bases at J, with 14 bases in the middle. The CDR3 consists of 14 residues. Germline assignment: CDR1 MGHRA and CDR2 YSYEKL. The CDR3 region is CASSQEQGREAQYF. The CDR3 DNA sequence: TGCGCCAGCAGCCAAGAGCAAGGAAGGGAGGCGCAGTATTTT.

This clonotype was seen a handful of times. J is TRBJ1-2 and V is TRBV29-1; D gene uncertain. The ends were cut back, 3 bases at V and 4 bases at J, with 9 bases in the middle. There are 12 residues in the CDR3. In germline, CDR1 is SQVTM, CDR2 ANQGSEA. This CDR3 is CSVDVGFYGYTF. The CDR3 DNA follows: TGCAGCGTTGATGTAGGGTTCTATGGCTACACCTTC. The full variable domain, rest sourced from reference TRBV29-1 and TRBJ1-2, is SAVISQKPSRDICQRGTSLTIQCQVDSQVTMMFWYRQQPGQSLTLIATANQGSEATYESGFVIDKFPISRPNLTFSTLTVSNMSPEDSSIYLCSVDVGFYGYTFGSGTRLTVV.

The chain has TRBV10-3 and TRBJ1-1; 9 bases match TRBD1. The CDR3 length is 16 residues. Germline trimming cut 3 bases from V and 2 bases from J; bases unmatched to any gene: 7. CDR1 is ENHRY and CDR2 is SYGVKD in the germline V gene. CDR3 region: CAISDITGGGNTEAFF. In DNA, the CDR3 is TGTGCCATCAGTGACATAACAGGGGGCGGAAACACTGAAGCTTTCTTT.

The CDR3 DNA follows: TGTGCCAGCAGCGTAGGCGGCGGGGGGACCTACGAGCAGTACTTC. Protein product: CASSVGGGGTYEQYF. V is TRBV9 and J is TRBJ2-7, with 8 positions matching TRBD2. Trimming cost V 0 bases and J 2 bases; bases outside gene matches: 4. Germline lookup yields CDR1 SGDLS and CDR2 YYNGEE. The CDR3 loop spans 15 amino acids.

This clonotype was detected only a few times. The DNA of the CDR3 is TGTGCCAGCAGCCAGCGGGGGGGGAAGAGCAAGGGAGAGCAGTTCTTC. Protein product: CASSQRGGKSKGEQFF. The rearrangement links TRBV11-1 to TRBJ2-1; 10 bases are a match to TRBD2. The ends lost 5 bases at V and 10 bases at J; junction bases unmatched: 14. Germline V gene sequence: CDR1 SGHAT, CDR2 FQDESV (reference sequence). This CDR3 is built from 16 residues. Together with reference TRBV11-1 and TRBJ2-1, the CDR3 gives the full variable domain: EAEVAQSPRYKITEKSQAVAFWCDPISGHATLYWYRQILGQGPELLVQFQDESVVDDSQLPKDRFSAERLKGVDSTLKIQPAELGDSAMYLCASSQRGGKSKGEQFFGPGTRLTVL.

There are a few counts of this clonotype. This chain links TRBV18 with TRBJ1-1; no firm D call. CDR1 is KGHSH and CDR2 is LQKENI in the germline V gene. This CDR3 is 13 amino acids long. Trimming took off 5 bases at V and 2 bases at J, with 9 bases between the two ends. CDR3: CASSSRPNTEAFF. The CDR3 DNA follows: TGTGCCAGCTCATCCAGACCTAACACTGAAGCTTTCTTT.

This clonotype was recorded a few times. V usage is TRBV5-1 and J usage is TRBJ2-4, with no clear D. Germline assignment: CDR1 SGHRS and CDR2 YFSETQ. The CDR3 is 12 amino acids. V shed 0 bases and J shed 7 bases, with 5 bases lying between them. The CDR3 region is CASSLEGNIQYF. For the CDR3, the DNA is TGCGCCAGCAGCTTGGAAGGGAACATTCAGTACTTC.

This clonotype was picked up a small number of times. The chain uses TRBV20-1 and TRBJ2-1; 7 nucleotides match TRBD1. CDR3 length equals 21 residues. CDR1 and CDR2 from the germline V gene are DFQATT and SNEGSKA (reference sequence). J lost 0 bases, V lost 0 bases, and 20 bases had no gene match. CDR3 sequence: CSARDRRGQSSYWSSYNEQFF. The CDR3, as DNA: TGCAGTGCTAGAGATAGAAGGGGACAGAGCTCCTACTGGAGCTCCTACAATGAGCAGTTCTTC.

This clonotype was picked up many times. This chain uses TRBV12-3 or TRBV12-4 with TRBJ2-1; TRBD2 is a possible D gene (7 bases). V was pared by 7 bases and J by 1 base, with 8 bases between. The length of the CDR3 is 13 residues. The CDR3 nucleotides read TGTGCCAGCAAGGGGGGGTCCTACAATGAGCAGTTCTTC. Translating gives CASKGGSYNEQFF.

The genes are TRBV4-2 and TRBJ2-6, with D perhaps matching TRBD2 (6 bases). Trimming cost V 2 bases and J 0 bases, with 14 bases left between them. Germline CDR1 and CDR2: LGHNA and YNFKEQ. The length of the CDR3 is 18 residues. The DNA for the CDR3 is TGTGCCAGCAGCCAATCCGGGAGTCGGAGCTCTGGGGCCAACGTCCTGACTTTC. Amino acid sequence: CASSQSGSRSSGANVLTF.

This clonotype came up many times. V usage is TRBV25-1 and J usage is TRBJ1-6; D uncertain. Trimming pared 9 bases from V and 0 bases from J, leaving 9 bases between. The CDR3 spans 14 residues. Looked up from germline, CDR1 is MGHDK and CDR2 is SYGVNS. The chain's CDR3 is CASSSSSYNSPLHF. CDR3 DNA: TGTGCCAGTTCCTCTAGCTCCTATAATTCACCCCTCCACTTT.

The chain uses TRBV6-1 and TRBJ2-2; no firm D call. The CDR3 contains 14 residues. Germline V gives CDR1 MNHNS, CDR2 SASEGT. V lost 7 bases, J lost 0 bases, and 9 bases lay in between. The CDR3 sequence: CASNPGANTGELFF. In DNA form, the CDR3 reads TGTGCCAGCAATCCCGGAGCGAACACCGGGGAGCTGTTTTTT.

CDR3 sequence (DNA): TGTGCCAGCAGCCATCATAGGGGGCGAGAGACCCAGTACTTC. Translation gives CASSHHRGRETQYF. This rearrangement joins TRBV7-2 to TRBJ2-5, with 7 bases identical to TRBD1. The CDR3 has 14 residues. CDR1 is SGHTA, CDR2 FQGNSA, per germline. V lost 5 bases, J lost 4 bases, and 7 bases stayed unmatched.

This rearrangement joins TRBV9 to TRBJ2-1, with TRBD2 identical over 10 bases. The length of the CDR3 is 15 residues. The germline gives CDR1 SGDLS, CDR2 YYNGEE. The J segment lost 5 bases and the V segment lost 3 bases, leaving 5 bases of the junction unmatched. CDR3 nucleotide sequence: TGTGCCAGCAGCGAACTAGCGGGGCCTGACAATGAGCAGTTCTTC. Translating gives CASSELAGPDNEQFF.

The chain recombines TRBV6-2 or TRBV6-3 with TRBJ2-2; 9 nucleotides line up with TRBD1. Germline V gene lookup returns CDR1 MNHEY and CDR2 SVGEGT. With V trimmed by 8 bases and J by 4 bases, 2 bases remained unmatched. The CDR3 consists of 13 residues. The CDR3 reads CASYRGPTGELFF. CDR3 bases: TGTGCCAGCTACAGGGGGCCCACCGGGGAGCTGTTTTTT.

This clonotype has a handful of counts. The rearrangement uses TRBV11-3 and TRBJ2-1; D unclear. The CDR3 is made up of 13 amino acids. Trimming left V 4 bases short and J 4 bases short, with 8 bases between. From germline, CDR1 is SGHNT and CDR2 YENEEA. The CDR3 region has the DNA TGTGCCAGCAGCTCCCGGATGTACAATGAGCAGTTCTTC. Protein: CASSSRMYNEQFF.

This clonotype has more than one count but fewer than ten. The chain recombines TRBV19 with TRBJ2-6, with 7 bases identical to TRBD1. This CDR3 spans 16 amino acids. V lost 4 bases and J lost 2; bases outside the gene matches: 5. Per germline, CDR1 LNHDA and CDR2 SQIVND (reference sequence). For the CDR3, the DNA is TGTGCCAGTAGTACCGAGGGGACAGCTGGGGCCAACGTCCTGACTTTC. Translating it yields CASSTEGTAGANVLTF.

This clonotype has only a few counts. The rearrangement joins TRBV29-1 to TRBJ2-1; D gene unclear. V lost 6 bases and J 6 bases, leaving 6 bases between the germline ends. The germline V gene has CDR1 SQVTM and CDR2 ANQGSEA. The length of the CDR3 is 10 residues. This CDR3 is CSVGSNEQFF. The DNA of the CDR3 is TGCAGCGTCGGCTCCAATGAGCAGTTCTTC.

This chain uses TRBV12-3 or TRBV12-4 with TRBJ1-5; D is unresolved. The germline V and J ends were trimmed by 1 base and 6 bases, with 10 bases remaining between them. This CDR3 has 14 amino acids. The CDR3 here is CASSLGAPGQPQHF. Written as DNA, the CDR3 is TGTGCCAGCAGTTTAGGGGCCCCCGGTCAGCCCCAGCATTTT.

A few counts support this clonotype. J is TRBJ1-1 and V is TRBV4-1; D call uncertain. The germline V gene encodes CDR1 MGHRA and CDR2 YSYEKL. CDR3 size: 15 residues. V lost 2 bases to trimming and J lost 5 bases, with 15 bases between them. The CDR3 region has the DNA TGCGCCAGCAGCCAACAGGTTATTGGGCGGACTGAAGCTTTCTTT. The encoded protein is CASSQQVIGRTEAFF.

This clonotype was seen only a few times. This chain connects TRBV15 to TRBJ2-5; D not certain. This CDR3 spans 13 amino acids. CDR1 is LNHNV and CDR2 is YYDKDF in the germline V gene (reference sequence). V lost 1 base to trimming and J lost 3 bases, with 6 bases between them. The CDR3 loop reads CATSRGQKETQYF. The CDR3 DNA reads as TGTGCCACCAGCAGAGGCCAGAAAGAGACCCAGTACTTC. Together with reference TRBV15 and TRBJ2-5, the CDR3 gives the full variable domain: DAMVIQNPRYQVTQFGKPVTLSCSQTLNHNVMYWYQQKSSQAPKLLFHYYDKDFNNEADTPDNFQSRRPNTSFCFLDIRSPGLGDTAMYLCATSRGQKETQYFGPGTRLLVL.

This rearrangement joins TRBV5-8 to TRBJ2-7, with D perhaps matching TRBD2 (5 bases). CDR3 length equals 15 residues. Trimming removed 4 bases from V and 0 bases from J, with 14 bases in between. Germline CDR1 reads SGHTS; CDR2 reads YDEGEE. The CDR3 region is CASSGRGLSSYEQYF. The CDR3 DNA is TGTGCCAGCAGCGGCCGGGGTCTAAGCTCCTACGAGCAGTACTTC.

The chain recombines TRBV30 with TRBJ1-2; maybe TRBD1 (5 bases). The CDR3 has 13 residues. Germline-derived CDR1 and CDR2 are GTSNPN and SVGIG (reference sequence). V lost 2 bases and J lost 8, with 15 bases in between. CDR3 DNA sequence: TGTGCCTGGAGTATACGGGGGTCGTTAGGCTACACCTTC. It encodes CAWSIRGSLGYTF.